Following are 8 T cell receptor beta chains from one sample sequenced in a study of T cells in Graves' hyperthyroidism and ophthalmopathy. Using RNA transcripts as the source, TCR beta CDR3 regions were amplified. An initial round of RT-PCR targeting the TCR CDR3 relied on the HTBI primer set. TCRdb re-called the multiplex PCR reads with MiXCR, one entry per CDR3 protein. The data show approximately 480,000 distinct CDR3 sequences, around 21% seen once. Specimen: blood. The receptors originated from a young man with Graves' hyperthyroidism.

Many counts were recorded for this clonotype. The genes are TRBV13 and TRBJ2-7; D possibly corresponds to TRBD2 (6 bases). Germline CDR1 is PRHDT and CDR2 is FYEKMQ (reference sequence). V dropped 10 bases and J dropped 4 bases, with 17 bases sitting between them. This CDR3 is built from 13 residues. For the CDR3, the DNA is TGTGCCACTACGGCGGGGTCCTCGTACGAGCAGTACTTC. Amino acids: CATTAGSSYEQYF.

This clonotype was seen at least ten times. This chain connects TRBV30 to TRBJ1-1; tentative D call: TRBD1 (5 bases). V was shortened by 3 bases and J by 4 bases, with 12 bases between the two germline ends. This CDR3 contains 13 residues. The germline CDR1 and CDR2 sequences are GTSNPN and SVGIG (reference sequence). CDR3 in amino acids: CAWRSGLGTEAFF. CDR3 sequence (DNA): TGTGCCTGGAGGTCAGGGCTGGGCACTGAAGCTTTCTTT.

The V gene is TRBV6-1, the J gene TRBJ1-1; D is unresolved. Between the trimmed V and J ends, which lost 5 bases and 1 base, there was a span of 11 bases. The germline V gene has CDR1 MNHNS and CDR2 SASEGT. The CDR3 is 14 residues long. CDR3 DNA sequence: TGTGCCAGCAGTACGACTCGGGGGAACACTGAAGCTTTCTTT. Translated, it gives CASSTTRGNTEAFF.

This clonotype turned up a few times. The chain couples TRBV11-2 to TRBJ2-6, with D uncertain. V dropped 6 bases and J dropped 3 bases, with 9 bases sitting between them. The CDR3 is 14 residues long. Germline lookup yields CDR1 SGHAT and CDR2 FQNNGV. Here the CDR3 reads CASSVFFGANVLTF. DNA for the CDR3: TGTGCCAGCAGTGTGTTCTTTGGGGCCAACGTCCTGACTTTC. Looking up the rest from reference TRBV11-2 and TRBJ2-6 gives the full variable domain: EAGVAQSPRYKIIEKRQSVAFWCNPISGHATLYWYQQILGQGPKLLIQFQNNGVVDDSQLPKDRFSAERLKGVDSTLKIQPAKLEDSAVYLCASSVFFGANVLTFGAGSRLTVL.

This chain joins TRBV28 and TRBJ1-5; D call uncertain. The CDR3 has 16 amino acids. The germline V gene has CDR1 MDHEN and CDR2 SYDVKM. Trimming left V 5 bases short and J 7 bases short, with 21 bases between. Written as DNA, the CDR3 is TGTGCCAGCAGTACACCACCCTTCTCGGTTAGCCAGCCCCAGCATTTT. This translates into CASSTPPFSVSQPQHF.

In its sample, this clonotype was seen many times. The gene calls are TRBV11-1 and TRBJ2-7; D ambiguous. In germline, CDR1 is SGHAT, CDR2 FQDESV (reference sequence). V was trimmed by 2 bases and J by 0 bases, leaving 8 bases between them. CDR3 length: 14 residues. The CDR3 is CASSLRPYSYEQYF. The CDR3 DNA sequence: TGTGCCAGCAGCTTACGCCCATACTCCTACGAGCAGTACTTC.

Only a few counts were recorded for this clonotype. The chain couples TRBV30 to TRBJ1-5; the D is unclear. Germline CDR1 reads GTSNPN; CDR2 reads SVGIG (reference sequence). The CDR3 contains 15 residues. The ends were cut back, 2 bases at V and 3 bases at J, with 14 bases in the middle. This CDR3 reads CAWSMGSLNNQPQHF. The CDR3, as DNA: TGTGCCTGGAGTATGGGCTCTCTTAACAATCAGCCCCAGCATTTT.

Note on this clonotype: The junction shows a germline mismatch at one end, possibly a read error. The chain is built from TRBV7-6 and TRBJ2-7; 8 nucleotides line up with TRBD1. The length of the CDR3 is 13 residues. Germline CDR1 is SGHVS and CDR2 is FNYEAQ. The CDR3 DNA reads as TGTTCCAGCAGCTTAGACAGGGGCTACGAGCAGTACTTC. Translated, it gives CSSSLDRGYEQYF.